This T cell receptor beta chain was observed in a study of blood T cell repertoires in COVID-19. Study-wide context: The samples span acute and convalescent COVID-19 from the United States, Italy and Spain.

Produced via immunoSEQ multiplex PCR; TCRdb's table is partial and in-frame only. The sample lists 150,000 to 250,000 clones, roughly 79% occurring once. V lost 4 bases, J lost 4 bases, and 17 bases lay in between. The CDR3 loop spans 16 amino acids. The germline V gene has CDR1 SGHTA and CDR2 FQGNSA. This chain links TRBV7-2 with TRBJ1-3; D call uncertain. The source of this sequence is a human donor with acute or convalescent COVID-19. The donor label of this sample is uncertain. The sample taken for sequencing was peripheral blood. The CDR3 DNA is TGTGCCAGCAGCTCCCCCCGCACATCGAGGGGAAACACCATATATTTT. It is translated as CASSSPRTSRGNTIYF.